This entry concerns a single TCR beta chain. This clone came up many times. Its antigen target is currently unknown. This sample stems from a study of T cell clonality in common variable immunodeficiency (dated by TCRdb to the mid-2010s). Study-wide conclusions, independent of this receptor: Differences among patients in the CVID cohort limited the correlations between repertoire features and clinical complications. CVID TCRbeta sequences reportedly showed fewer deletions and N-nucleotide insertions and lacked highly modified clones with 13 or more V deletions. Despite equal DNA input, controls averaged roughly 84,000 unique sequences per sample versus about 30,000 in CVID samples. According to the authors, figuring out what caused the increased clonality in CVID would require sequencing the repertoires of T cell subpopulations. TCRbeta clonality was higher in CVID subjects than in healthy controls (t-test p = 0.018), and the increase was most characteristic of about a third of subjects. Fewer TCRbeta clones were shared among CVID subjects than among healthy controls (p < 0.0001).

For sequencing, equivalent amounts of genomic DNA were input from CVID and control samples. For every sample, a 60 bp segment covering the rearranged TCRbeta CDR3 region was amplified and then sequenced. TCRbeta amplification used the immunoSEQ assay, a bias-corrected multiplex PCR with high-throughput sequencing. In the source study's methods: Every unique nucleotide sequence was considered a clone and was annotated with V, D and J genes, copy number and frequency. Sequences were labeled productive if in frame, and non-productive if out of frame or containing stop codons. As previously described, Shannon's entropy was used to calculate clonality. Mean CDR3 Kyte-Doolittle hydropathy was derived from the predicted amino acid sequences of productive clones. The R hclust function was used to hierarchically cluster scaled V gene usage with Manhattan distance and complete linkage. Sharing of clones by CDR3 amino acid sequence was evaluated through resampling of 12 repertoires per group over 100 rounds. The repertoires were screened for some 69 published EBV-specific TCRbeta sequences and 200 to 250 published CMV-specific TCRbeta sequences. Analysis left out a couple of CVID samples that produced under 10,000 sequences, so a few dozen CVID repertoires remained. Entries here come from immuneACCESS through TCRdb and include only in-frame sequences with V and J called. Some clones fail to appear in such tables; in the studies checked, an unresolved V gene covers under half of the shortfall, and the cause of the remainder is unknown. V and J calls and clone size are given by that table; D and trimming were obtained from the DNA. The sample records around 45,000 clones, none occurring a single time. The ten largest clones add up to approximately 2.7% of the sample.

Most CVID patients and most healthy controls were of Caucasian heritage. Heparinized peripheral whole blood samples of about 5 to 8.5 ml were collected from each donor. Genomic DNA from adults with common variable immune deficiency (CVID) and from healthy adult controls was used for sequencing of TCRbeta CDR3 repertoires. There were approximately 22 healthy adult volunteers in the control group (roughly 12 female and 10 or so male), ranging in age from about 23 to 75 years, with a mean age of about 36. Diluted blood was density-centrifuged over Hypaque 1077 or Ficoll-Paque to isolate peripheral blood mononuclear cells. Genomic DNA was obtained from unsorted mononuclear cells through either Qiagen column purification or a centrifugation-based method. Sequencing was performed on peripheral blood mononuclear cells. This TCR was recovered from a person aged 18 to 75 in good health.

Partial CDR3 DNA: TGTGCCTGGAGTGCGGGCGGGGGGGCCAATGAG. This translates into CAWSAGGGANE. The CDR3 reads in full as CAWSAGGGANEQFF. The V and J genes are TRBV30 and TRBJ2-1; TRBD2 fits 9 bases in the junction. The CDR3 goes on 3 residues after the read ends, and that part is filled in from the germline J gene. From cysteine to phenylalanine, the CDR3 is 14 amino acids long. The DNA shown is the part of the CDR3 that was read: 33 bases, in frame from base 1. Based on the germline V gene (reference sequence), the CDR1 and CDR2 sequences are GTSNPN and SVGIG. V lost 1 base and J lost 6 bases, and the count of bases not matched to a germline gene is 4.